These 22 T cell receptor beta chains share one sample of origin, sequenced in a study of low-dose radiotherapy and immunotherapy resistance in tumors. Primers used for first-strand cDNA, a TRAV- and TRBV-specific set, covered both alpha and beta chains. With a constant-region primer and a V-primer adapter, TCRs were subjected to approximately 20 PCR cycles of amplification. TCRdb re-called the reads with MiXCR, one entry per CDR3 protein. This sample has more than 70,000 distinct CDR3 sequences, with around 20% found just once. Specified time point: after trial treatment. Treatment described: LDRT plus nivolumab, ipilimumab, low-dose cyclophosphamide and aspirin (RACIN trial). Sequencing was performed on PBMCs, taken after low-dose radiotherapy plus immunotherapy. The receptors stem from a female donor with ovarian cancer.

This clonotype was counted ten times or more. V usage is TRBV7-2 and J usage is TRBJ2-3, with TRBD1 identical over 8 bases. V was clipped by 5 bases and J by 1 base; unmatched bases: 8. CDR1 SGHTA and CDR2 FQGNSA come from the germline V gene. This CDR3 has 16 amino acids. The CDR3 bases are TGTGCCAGCAGCCCAACAGGGGGTGTTGGCACAGATACGCAGTATTTT. Translated: CASSPTGGVGTDTQYF.

The chain is built from TRBV30 and TRBJ2-1; D uncertain. This CDR3 is 15 amino acids long. Trimming shortened V by 4 bases and J by 2 bases, and 15 bases separated the two germline ends. Germline lookup yields CDR1 GTSNPN and CDR2 SVGIG (reference sequence). The CDR3 region has the DNA TGTGCCTGGACCTCAAGAAGAAAAACCTACAATGAGCAGTTCTTC. Translation: CAWTSRRKTYNEQFF.

This chain links TRBV6-1 with TRBJ2-7, with 10 bases that match TRBD2. Trimming took 5 bases from V and 3 from J; bases not matched to a gene: 10. Germline CDR1 MNHNS, CDR2 SASEGT. The CDR3 runs to 16 residues. The CDR3 reads CASSNSGTSVFYEQYF. The CDR3 DNA reads as TGTGCCAGCAGTAACTCCGGGACTAGCGTATTCTACGAGCAGTACTTC.

Ten or more counts support this clonotype. The chain couples TRBV28 to TRBJ1-1; D perhaps matches TRBD1 (6 bases). V shed 3 bases and J shed 3 bases, with 17 bases lying between them. CDR3 length: 16 amino acids. Germline assignment: CDR1 MDHEN and CDR2 SYDVKM. In nucleotides, the CDR3 is TGTGCCAGCAGTTTGGGGGGTGGGGGCCCCCACACTGAAGCTTTCTTT. Amino acids: CASSLGGGGPHTEAFF.

This clonotype was counted ten times or more. The chain has TRBV7-9 and TRBJ2-2, with D possibly TRBD1 on 6 matching bases. This CDR3 spans 15 amino acids. The germline V gene encodes CDR1 SEHNR and CDR2 FQNEAQ (reference sequence). V lost 8 bases and J lost 5, with 18 bases in between. The CDR3 protein is CASGPMGQLTGELFF. In nucleotides, the CDR3 is TGTGCCAGCGGCCCTATGGGACAATTAACCGGGGAGCTGTTTTTT.

This clonotype was recorded many times. The chain is built from TRBV5-1 and TRBJ2-7; 7 nucleotides match TRBD1. CDR3 length: 14 amino acids. The trim removed 4 bases at V and 3 bases at J, leaving 7 bases unmatched. Germline-derived CDR1 and CDR2 are SGHRS and YFSETQ. CDR3: CASSRKTGDYEQYF. CDR3 DNA sequence: TGCGCCAGCAGCCGCAAAACAGGGGACTACGAGCAGTACTTC.

Concerning this clonotype itself: The likely explanation is a read error, given a far larger clone one base away. This chain uses TRBV15 with TRBJ1-1, with 8 bases aligning to TRBD1. Germline-derived CDR1 and CDR2 are LNHNV and YYDKDF (reference sequence). V lost 3 bases to trimming and J lost 7 bases; unmatched junction nucleotides: 4. CDR3 length: 13 residues. The CDR3 DNA is TGTGCCACCAGCAGGGGACAGGAAAGTGAAGCTTTCTTT. Its translation is CATSRGQESEAFF. Full variable domain (outside the CDR3, taken from reference TRBV15 and TRBJ1-1): DAMVIQNPRYQVTQFGKPVTLSCSQTLNHNVMYWYQQKSSQAPKLLFHYYDKDFNNEADTPDNFQSRRPNTSFCFLDIRSPGLGDTAMYLCATSRGQESEAFFGQGTRLTVV.

The table lists this clonotype with many counts. This chain links TRBV28 with TRBJ1-1; D gene ambiguous. Looked up from germline, CDR1 is MDHEN and CDR2 is SYDVKM. The CDR3 totals 16 residues. With 2 bases removed from V and 5 bases from J, the gap between germline ends came to 18 bases. This CDR3 reads CASSLTGVGGGTEAFF. CDR3 DNA sequence: TGTGCCAGCAGTTTAACCGGAGTGGGAGGAGGAACTGAAGCTTTCTTT.

This clonotype was detected ten times or more. The rearrangement joins TRBV6-2 or TRBV6-3 to TRBJ1-2; D uncertain. The CDR3 runs 13 residues. Trimming cost V 4 bases and J 7 bases, with 13 bases left between them. The germline V gene has CDR1 MNHEY and CDR2 SVGEGT. CDR3 DNA sequence: TGTGCCAGCAGTTGGTCAAGGGTGGCTGGCTACACCTTC. It codes for CASSWSRVAGYTF.

As for this clonotype: A far larger clone is only one base removed, so a read error is likely. This chain links TRBV11-2 with TRBJ2-7, with 12 nucleotides matching TRBD2. This CDR3 is built from 15 residues. Germline assignment: CDR1 SGHAT and CDR2 FQNNGV. Germline trimming cut 5 bases from V and 7 bases from J; bases unmatched to any gene: 9. The CDR3 loop is CASSILAGGLSEQYF. In DNA form, the CDR3 reads TGTGCCAGCAGCATACTAGCGGGGGGTCTAAGTGAGCAGTACTTC.

This rearrangement joins TRBV4-2 to TRBJ1-5; D is uncertain. From germline, CDR1 is LGHNA and CDR2 YNFKEQ. The CDR3 loop spans 17 amino acids. The ends were cut back, 0 bases at V and 1 base at J, with 13 bases in the middle. The CDR3 loop is CASSQDRQEVSNQPQHF. The CDR3 region has the DNA TGTGCCAGCAGCCAAGATAGGCAGGAGGTCAGCAATCAGCCCCAGCATTTT.

The table lists this clonotype with many counts. This chain uses TRBV3-1 with TRBJ1-2; TRBD1 agrees at 7 bases. CDR3 length: 14 amino acids. Losses at the gene ends were 3 bases for V and 7 bases for J; bases not matched to a gene: 8. The V gene's germline CDR1 is LGHDT and CDR2 YNNKEL (reference sequence). The CDR3 spells CASSQITGDAGYTF. DNA of the CDR3: TGTGCCAGCAGCCAGATAACAGGGGATGCTGGCTACACCTTC.

This clonotype was seen ten or more times. The V and J genes are TRBV9 and TRBJ2-3; D remains ambiguous. The germline V gene encodes CDR1 SGDLS and CDR2 YYNGEE. The CDR3 runs to 16 residues. Trimming pared 0 bases from V and 0 bases from J, leaving 11 bases between. CDR3: CASSVDGTTSTDTQYF. CDR3 DNA sequence: TGTGCCAGCAGCGTAGATGGCACAACTAGCACAGATACGCAGTATTTT.

This clonotype was counted at least ten times. This chain uses TRBV4-1 with TRBJ1-3, with D tentatively TRBD1 (5 bases). V gave up 1 base and J gave up 6 bases, with 13 bases separating them. The CDR3 runs 15 residues. The germline CDR1 and CDR2 sequences are MGHRA and YSYEKL. CDR3 sequence: CASSQGTLGTNTIYF. The CDR3 bases are TGCGCCAGCAGCCAAGGAACCCTGGGGACAAACACCATATATTTT.

V usage is TRBV28 and J usage is TRBJ1-2; D may be TRBD1 (5 bases). V dropped 7 bases and J dropped 4 bases, with 19 bases sitting between them. CDR1 is MDHEN and CDR2 is SYDVKM in the germline V gene. This CDR3 is 15 amino acids long. CDR3 coding DNA: TGTGCCAGCACCCTACCGGGGACGGCGAGCTATGGCTACACCTTC. This codes for CASTLPGTASYGYTF.

This clonotype was detected ten times or more. The chain uses TRBV29-1 and TRBJ1-5; 12 nucleotides align to TRBD1. The CDR3 totals 12 residues. After removal of 6 bases from V and 7 bases from J, the junction contained 1 base not matched to a gene. Looked up from germline, CDR1 is SQVTM and CDR2 is ANQGSEA. For the CDR3, the DNA is TGCAGCGTCGGGACAGGGGGCCAGCCCCAGCATTTT. This sequence encodes CSVGTGGQPQHF.

This clonotype was seen only once. This likely came from a read error, as a far larger clone is one base away. The chain uses TRBV5-3 and TRBJ2-7; no definite D call. TRBV5-3 is classed as an ORF, of uncertain function. V gave up 9 bases and J gave up 5 bases, with 27 bases separating them. CDR3 length equals 16 residues. CDR3 protein: CANSPRDWPLLDEQYF. The CDR3, as DNA: TGTGCCAACAGTCCCCGAGACTGGCCGCTCTTGGACGAGCAGTACTTC.

This clonotype was seen ten or more times. The gene calls are TRBV6-2 or TRBV6-3 and TRBJ1-1, with D possibly TRBD1 on 5 matching bases. CDR1 and CDR2 from the germline V gene are MNHEY and SVGEGT. Trimming left V 2 bases short and J 4 bases short, with 14 bases between. The CDR3 consists of 15 residues. The CDR3 DNA is TGTGCCAGCAGTTACGTGGGGCGGATTAGCACTGAAGCTTTCTTT. It translates to CASSYVGRISTEAFF.

This clonotype was seen repeatedly, ten times or more. Germline is not matched at one junction end, which may reflect a read error. The genes are TRBV2 and TRBJ1-2; D might be TRBD1 (5 bases). The germline V gene has CDR1 SNHLY and CDR2 FYNNEI. The CDR3 totals 12 residues. The CDR3 spells CASSEFTGTAYF. The DNA for the CDR3 is TGTGCCAGCAGCGAGTTTACCGGGACGGCGTACTTC.

This clonotype came up a few times. The gene calls are TRBV24-1 and TRBJ2-3; D is perhaps TRBD1 (6 bases). The CDR3 is 14 residues long. In germline, CDR1 is KGHDR, CDR2 SFDVKD. V was cut by 7 bases and J by 2 bases, with 12 bases left in between. The CDR3 here is CATSGQSVTDTQYF. CDR3 DNA: TGTGCCACCAGCGGACAGTCTGTCACAGATACGCAGTATTTT.

Concerning this clonotype itself: This is likely an artifact of a read error, given a far larger clone one base away. CDR3: CASSPGGDRRNEQYF. CDR3 coding DNA: TGTGCCAGCAGCCCCGGGGGGGACAGGAGGAATGAGCAGTACTTC. This chain connects TRBV28 to TRBJ2-5, with D tentatively TRBD1 or TRBD2 (8 bases each). Germline values: CDR1 MDHEN, CDR2 SYDVKM. The CDR3 covers 15 residues. V was shortened by 6 bases and J by 11 bases, with 25 bases between the two germline ends.

This clonotype has at least ten counts. The gene calls are TRBV6-2 or TRBV6-3 and TRBJ1-6; possibly TRBD1 for D (6 bases). The CDR3 loop spans 16 amino acids. The germline V and J ends were trimmed by 6 bases and 14 bases, with 26 bases remaining between them. CDR1 and CDR2 (germline): MNHEY, SVGEGT. CDR3 residues: CASRANSVGGHGTLHF. The CDR3 nucleotides are TGTGCCAGCAGGGCTAACTCCGTGGGGGGCCATGGTACCCTCCACTTT.